The 22 T cell receptor beta chains given below trace back to one sample, sequenced in a study of blood T cell repertoires in COVID-19 (dated by TCRdb to 2018 to 2021). Library creation used the immunoSEQ multiplex PCR assay. What TCRdb holds here is the immuneACCESS table cut down to in-frame rearrangements. Part of the clones is not present; checked against another copy, under half of the missing clones reflect an unresolved V gene, and the others are unexplained. Counted in this sample were 450,000 to 500,000 clones; about nine tenths of them appeared once. The top ten hold around 7.9% of the sample. The sample consisted of PBMCs or T cells enriched from blood (not recorded which). Receptor source: a woman aged 55-75 years who had recovered from COVID-19.

This clone has a handful of counts. The V and J genes are TRBV7-9 and TRBJ1-3, with TRBD1 identical over 7 bases. CDR1 SEHNR and CDR2 FQNEAQ come from the germline V gene (reference sequence). J was trimmed by 0 bases and V by 5 bases; bases with no gene match: 13. This CDR3 is built from 18 residues. This chain's CDR3 is CASSPWRRDRYSGNTIYF. CDR3 sequence (DNA): TGTGCCAGCAGCCCTTGGCGTAGGGACAGATACTCTGGAAACACCATATATTTT.

The rearrangement links TRBV9 to TRBJ1-2; possible D gene TRBD1, 5 bases. Deletions cut 3 bases from V and 5 bases from J, with 17 bases between. The CDR3 has 15 residues. CDR1 is SGDLS and CDR2 is YYNGEE in the germline V gene. The CDR3: CASSGQLGGPYGYTF. DNA for the CDR3: TGTGCCAGCAGCGGACAGTTAGGCGGTCCTTATGGCTACACCTTC.

The V gene is TRBV19, the J gene TRBJ2-1, with 11 bases lining up with TRBD2. Trimming at V came to 1 base and at J to 12 bases, leaving 8 bases not matched to a gene. In germline, CDR1 is LNHDA, CDR2 SQIVND (reference sequence). The CDR3 sequence is 15 residues long. CDR3 in DNA: TGTGCCAGTAGTATAGCTAGCGGGGGGTTTTACGGGCAGTTCTTC. This gives the protein CASSIASGGFYGQFF.

The rearrangement links TRBV5-6 to TRBJ2-3; the match to TRBD2 covers 10 bases. V gave up 0 bases and J gave up 5 bases; unmatched junction bases: 3. Per the germline V gene, CDR1 is SGHDT and CDR2 is YYEEEE. The CDR3 runs to 15 residues. CDR3 amino acids: CASSLERGGKDTQYF. CDR3 nucleotides: TGTGCCAGCAGCTTGGAGCGGGGGGGGAAAGATACGCAGTATTTT.

In this sample, this clone turned up a few times. V and J are TRBV13 and TRBJ1-2; 7 nucleotides align to TRBD1. This CDR3 is built from 16 residues. V was clipped by 0 bases and J by 4 bases; unmatched bases: 8. CDR1 is PRHDT, CDR2 FYEKMQ, per germline (reference sequence). The CDR3 protein is CASSLGQTGRVYGYTF. DNA for the CDR3: TGTGCCAGCAGCTTAGGCCAGACAGGGAGAGTCTATGGCTACACCTTC. Drawing the rest from reference TRBV13 and TRBJ1-2, the complete variable domain is AAGVIQSPRHLIKEKRETATLKCYPIPRHDTVYWYQQGPGQDPQFLISFYEKMQSDKGSIPDRFSAQQFSDYHSELNMSSLELGDSALYFCASSLGQTGRVYGYTFGSGTRLTVV.

The CDR3 here is CASSIYSYNQPQHF. As DNA, the CDR3 is TGTGCCAGTAGTATCTACAGCTATAATCAGCCCCAGCATTTT. The chain combines TRBV19 with TRBJ1-5; D is undetermined. This CDR3 contains 14 residues. The V end lost 3 bases, the J end lost 4 bases, and 10 bases lay between the germline ends. The germline V gene encodes CDR1 LNHDA and CDR2 SQIVND (reference sequence). Looking up the rest from reference TRBV19 and TRBJ1-5 gives the full variable domain: DGGITQSPKYLFRKEGQNVTLSCEQNLNHDAMYWYRQDPGQGLRLIYYSQIVNDFQKGDIAEGYSVSREKKESFPLTVTSAQKNPTAFYLCASSIYSYNQPQHFGDGTRLSIL.

This clone was counted once. J is TRBJ2-2 and V is TRBV6-5; 9 nucleotides align to TRBD2. The length of the CDR3 is 15 residues. In germline, CDR1 is MNHEY, CDR2 SVGAGI. V was pared by 7 bases and J by 1 base, with 4 bases of the junction left unmatched. DNA for the CDR3: TGTGCCAGCAACCCACTAGCGGGGAACACCGGGGAGCTGTTTTTT. Translating it yields CASNPLAGNTGELFF.

The chain employs TRBV6-4 and TRBJ2-3; 9 nucleotides line up with TRBD2. The V and J ends lost 7 bases and 3 bases, in that order; junction bases with no gene match: 2. Per germline, CDR1 MRHNA and CDR2 SNTAGT. The CDR3 runs 13 residues. DNA of the CDR3: TGTGCCAGCATTGCGGGGGGGACAGATACGCAGTATTTT. Translated: CASIAGGTDTQYF.

V gene TRBV5-1 combines with J gene TRBJ2-1; 9 bases line up with TRBD1. CDR1 and CDR2 from the germline V gene are SGHRS and YFSETQ. Trimming cost V 4 bases and J 4 bases; bases outside gene matches: 21. The CDR3 covers 20 residues. The CDR3, as DNA: TGCGCCAGCAGCGGGGGACAGGGAGGAACCGGGGCTTGGCTTTACAATGAGCAGTTCTTC. This sequence encodes CASSGGQGGTGAWLYNEQFF.

The V and J genes are TRBV6-1 and TRBJ1-2, with D possibly being TRBD1 (5 bases). This CDR3 is built from 14 residues. V lost 0 bases and J 4 bases, leaving 9 bases between the germline ends. Germline lookup yields CDR1 MNHNS and CDR2 SASEGT. The CDR3 here is CASSEASGFYGYTF. CDR3 sequence (DNA): TGTGCCAGCAGTGAAGCTTCAGGGTTCTATGGCTACACCTTC.

This CDR3 reads CAWSGNRMKGWTEAFF. The CDR3 DNA reads TGTGCCTGGAGTGGGAACAGAATGAAAGGTTGGACTGAAGCTTTCTTT. The chain employs TRBV30 and TRBJ1-1, with D uncertain. Germline CDR1 reads GTSNPN; CDR2 reads SVGIG (reference sequence). Trimming removed 1 base at V and 5 bases at J, with 20 bases between. The CDR3 spans 16 residues.

The chain links TRBV13 to TRBJ2-3; 14 bases align to TRBD2. V gave up 4 bases and J gave up 2 bases; unmatched junction bases: 11. The CDR3 is 19 residues long. Germline-derived CDR1 and CDR2 are PRHDT and FYEKMQ (reference sequence). CDR3 nucleotides: TGTGCCAGCAGCTCCTGGACTAGCGGGGGGCCGGCCTCCACAGATACGCAGTATTTT. This sequence encodes CASSSWTSGGPASTDTQYF. Variable domain in full (rest from reference TRBV13 and TRBJ2-3): AAGVIQSPRHLIKEKRETATLKCYPIPRHDTVYWYQQGPGQDPQFLISFYEKMQSDKGSIPDRFSAQQFSDYHSELNMSSLELGDSALYFCASSSWTSGGPASTDTQYFGPGTRLTVL.

This clone has just a few counts. This chain connects TRBV6-5 to TRBJ1-5, with D possibly TRBD1 on 5 matching bases. The CDR3 is made up of 15 amino acids. Germline CDR1 is MNHEY and CDR2 is SVGAGI. Trimming took 2 bases from V and 6 from J, leaving 14 bases between them. The CDR3 loop is CASSYGPGGGQPQHF. For the CDR3, the DNA is TGTGCCAGCAGTTACGGGCCAGGCGGGGGTCAGCCCCAGCATTTT.

The rearrangement joins TRBV6-1 to TRBJ1-1; possibly TRBD1 for D (5 bases). Germline V CDR1 and CDR2: MNHNS, SASEGT. V dropped 2 bases and J dropped 3 bases, with 10 bases sitting between them. The CDR3 length is 14 residues. The CDR3 sequence is CASSEPARDTEAFF. DNA of the CDR3: TGTGCCAGCAGTGAACCGGCCAGGGACACTGAAGCTTTCTTT.

V and J are TRBV9 and TRBJ2-3; D may be TRBD2 (5 bases). Trimming removed 4 bases at V and 5 bases at J, with 8 bases between. The V gene's germline CDR1 is SGDLS and CDR2 YYNGEE. The CDR3 runs 12 residues. The CDR3 bases are TGTGCCAGCAGCAGCCGGGGAGATACGCAGTATTTT. Protein: CASSSRGDTQYF.

This clone appeared once. The chain combines TRBV10-2 with TRBJ1-3; TRBD1 aligns across 10 bases. The CDR3 has 16 residues. CDR1 and CDR2 from the germline V gene are WSHSY and SAAADI. The V segment lost 3 bases and the J segment 4 bases; nucleotides outside the gene matches: 6. CDR3 nucleotide sequence: TGCGCCAGCAGTGATGGTGAGACAGGGGGCGGAAACACCATATATTTT. This translates into CASSDGETGGGNTIYF.

V is TRBV5-1 and J is TRBJ1-5; 7 bases map to TRBD1. V lost 5 bases to trimming and J lost 5 bases; unmatched junction nucleotides: 7. The CDR3 length is 14 residues. From germline, CDR1 is SGHRS and CDR2 YFSETQ. The CDR3 loop is CASSRGGVDQPQHF. CDR3 DNA sequence: TGCGCCAGCAGTCGAGGGGGCGTCGATCAGCCCCAGCATTTT.

The chain links TRBV6-5 to TRBJ2-4; D is unclear. The CDR3 has 15 residues. Trimming pared 2 bases from V and 1 base from J, leaving 9 bases between. The V gene's germline CDR1 is MNHEY and CDR2 SVGAGI. Here the CDR3 DNA reads TGTGCCAGCAGTTACCTCAGTAAGGCCAAAAACATTCAGTACTTC. Translating it yields CASSYLSKAKNIQYF.

The CDR3 DNA is TGTGCCAGCTCACCATTGGGAGGGGATCAGCCCCAGCATTTT. This gives the protein CASSPLGGDQPQHF. V gene TRBV18 combines with J gene TRBJ1-5; perhaps TRBD1 as D (5 bases). Germline assignment: CDR1 KGHSH and CDR2 LQKENI. CDR3 length: 14 amino acids. V lost 2 bases and J lost 5, with 10 bases in between.

Comment on this clone: This specimen includes other DNA sequences encoding the same CDR3. This sequence joins TRBV5-1 and TRBJ1-3; 8 bases fit TRBD1. This CDR3 region has 15 residues. The germline CDR1 and CDR2 sequences are SGHRS and YFSETQ. V was clipped by 0 bases and J by 5 bases; unmatched bases: 4. The CDR3 here is CASSLAGQGRNTIYF. The CDR3 DNA reads TGCGCCAGCAGCTTGGCCGGACAGGGTCGAAACACCATATATTTT.

This clone was detected many times. J is TRBJ2-5 and V is TRBV2, with 7 bases identical to TRBD2. Germline trimming cut 8 bases from V and 5 bases from J; bases unmatched to any gene: 11. The CDR3 covers 14 residues. Germline V gives CDR1 SNHLY, CDR2 FYNNEI. Written as DNA, the CDR3 is TGTGCCAGCGGATACGGGGGGACGTATGAGACCCAGTACTTC. It translates to CASGYGGTYETQYF. The whole variable domain, filled in from reference TRBV2 and TRBJ2-5, reads EPEVTQTPSHQVTQMGQEVILRCVPISNHLYFYWYRQILGQKVEFLVSFYNNEISEKSEIFDDQFSVERPDGSNFTLKIRSTKLEDSAMYFCASGYGGTYETQYFGPGTRLLVL.

The rearrangement joins TRBV30 to TRBJ2-5; 9 positions agree with TRBD1. This CDR3 has 15 amino acids. The V gene end was trimmed by 5 bases and the J gene end by 6 bases; junction bases not matched to a gene: 13. Germline V lookup: CDR1 GTSNPN, CDR2 SVGIG (reference sequence). Here the CDR3 DNA reads TGTGCCTGGGGATTACAGGGGGCTTTTTCAAAGACCCAGTACTTC. Encoded protein: CAWGLQGAFSKTQYF.